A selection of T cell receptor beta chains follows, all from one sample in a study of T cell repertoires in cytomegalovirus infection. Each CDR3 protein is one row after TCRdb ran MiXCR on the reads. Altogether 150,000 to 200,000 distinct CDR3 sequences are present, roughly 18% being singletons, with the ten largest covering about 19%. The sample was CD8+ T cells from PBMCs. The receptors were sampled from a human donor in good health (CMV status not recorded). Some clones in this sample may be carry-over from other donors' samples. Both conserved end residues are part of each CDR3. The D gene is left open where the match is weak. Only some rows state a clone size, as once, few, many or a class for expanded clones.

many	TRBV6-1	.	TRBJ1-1	CASSQYRNTEAFF	TGTGCCAGCAGTCAATATCGAAACACTGAAGCTTTCTTT
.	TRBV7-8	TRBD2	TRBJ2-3	CASSLSSGGVDTQYF	TGTGCCAGCAGCTTATCTAGCGGGGGGGTAGATACGCAGTATTTT
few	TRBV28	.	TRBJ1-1	CASSDIQGLVTEAFF	TGTGCCAGCAGTGACATACAGGGACTTGTCACTGAAGCTTTCTTT
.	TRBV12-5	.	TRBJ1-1	CASGLAETGPNTEAFF	TGTGCTAGTGGTTTGGCCGAGACAGGACCGAACACTGAAGCTTTCTTT
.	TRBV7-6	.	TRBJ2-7	CASSLAGLTGPYEHYF	TGTGCCAGCAGCTTAGCTGGACTAACGGGCCCTTACGAGCATTACTTC
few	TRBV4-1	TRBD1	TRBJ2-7	CASSVRDRDEQYF	TGCGCCAGCAGCGTCCGGGACAGGGACGAGCAGTACTTC
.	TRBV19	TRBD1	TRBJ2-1	CASSIWGQGHNEQFF	TGTGCCAGTAGTATATGGGGACAGGGCCACAATGAGCAGTTCTTC
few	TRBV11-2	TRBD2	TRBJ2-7	CASSLRWAGGLYEQYF	TGTGCCAGCAGCCTTCGTTGGGCGGGGGGACTTTACGAGCAGTACTTC
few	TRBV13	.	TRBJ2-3	CASSASRGDTQYF	TGTGCCAGCAGCGCCTCCCGGGGGGATACGCAGTATTTT
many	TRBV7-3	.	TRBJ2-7	CASSLGRNSYEQYF	TGTGCCAGCAGCTTAGGGCGGAACTCCTACGAGCAGTACTTC